These 5 T cell receptor beta chains were sequenced from one sample in a study of T cell repertoires in cytomegalovirus infection. Each CDR3 protein gets one entry after TCRdb re-called the reads with MiXCR. The repertoire includes about 51,000 distinct CDR3 sequences, over 15% of them detected once, and around 27% sits in the top ten. Their antigen targets remain unknown. The source material was CD8+ T cells from cultured PBMCs, sampled from culture after CMV antigen stimulation. Every receptor here comes from a human donor in good health (CMV status not recorded). Some clones in this sample may be carry-over from other donors' samples.

The V and J genes are TRBV7-9 and TRBJ1-2; D is undetermined. The CDR3 contains 12 residues. Germline values: CDR1 SEHNR, CDR2 FQNEAQ (reference sequence). The V gene lost 4 bases and the J gene lost 4 bases, with 7 bases spanning the gap. CDR3 sequence reads: CASSSLGYGYTF. CDR3 DNA sequence: TGTGCCAGCAGCTCTCTTGGCTATGGCTACACCTTC.

This clonotype appeared a few times. The chain uses TRBV4-3 and TRBJ2-1, with a tentative D call TRBD1 (6 bases). This CDR3 is built from 15 residues. The ends were cut back, 0 bases at V and 0 bases at J, with 6 bases in the middle. Germline CDR1 reads LGHNA; CDR2 reads YSLEER. The chain's CDR3 is CASSQEQGSYNEQFF. CDR3 DNA sequence: TGCGCCAGCAGCCAAGAACAGGGCTCCTACAATGAGCAGTTCTTC.

The chain combines TRBV12-3 or TRBV12-4 with TRBJ2-3; D is perhaps TRBD2 (6 bases). Trimming left V 7 bases short and J 0 bases short, with 14 bases between. CDR3 length equals 15 residues. The chain's CDR3 is CASTLEGRSTDTQYF. In DNA, the CDR3 is TGTGCCAGCACCTTGGAGGGACGGAGCACAGATACGCAGTATTTT.

In its sample, this clonotype is medium-sized. For the CDR3, the DNA is TGTGCCAGCAGCTTAGGATTCTCTAGCGGGGTATACAATGAGCAGTTCTTC. Translating it yields CASSLGFSSGVYNEQFF. The gene calls are TRBV7-2 and TRBJ2-1, with TRBD2 matching over 9 bases. The CDR3 extends over 17 amino acids. V shed 1 base and J 4 bases; nucleotides not matched to a gene: 8. Germline CDR1 reads SGHTA; CDR2 reads FQGNSA.

This clonotype occurred a few times. The chain employs TRBV6-2 or TRBV6-3 and TRBJ2-3; 8 nucleotides agree with TRBD2. Germline loops: CDR1 MNHEY, CDR2 SVGEGT. CDR3 size: 18 residues. V gave up 0 bases and J gave up 5 bases; unmatched junction bases: 13. The CDR3 coding sequence is TGTGCCAGCAGTTACTCGACTTCTTGGCGGGAGGATAGAGATACGCAGTATTTT. Its translation is CASSYSTSWREDRDTQYF.